This T cell receptor (beta chain) was documented in a study of T-cell reconstitution after alpha-beta-depleted transplantation in children. V was trimmed by 4 bases and J by 0 bases, leaving 14 bases between them. Germline CDR1 reads SGHRS; CDR2 reads YFSETQ. CDR3 size: 15 residues. This clonotype was picked up a small number of times. Library preparation (for TCRbeta) was performed with unique molecular identifiers. TCRdb called the PCR reads again in MiXCR, with one record for every CDR3 protein. The data show about 540,000 distinct CDR3 sequences, with more than 20% seen just once and about 35% held by the top ten.

Sequences were derived from PBMCs, sampled before TCRalphabeta/CD19-depleted stem cell transplant. This TCR was recovered from a boy under two years old with Wiskott-Aldrich syndrome, due to receive a stem cell transplant. The J gene is TRBJ2-7, the V gene TRBV5-1, with a weak D call TRBD1 (7 bases). CDR3 sequence reads: CASSTRGASSYEQYF. CDR3 bases: TGCGCCAGCAGCACCAGGGGGGCCAGCTCCTACGAGCAGTACTTC.